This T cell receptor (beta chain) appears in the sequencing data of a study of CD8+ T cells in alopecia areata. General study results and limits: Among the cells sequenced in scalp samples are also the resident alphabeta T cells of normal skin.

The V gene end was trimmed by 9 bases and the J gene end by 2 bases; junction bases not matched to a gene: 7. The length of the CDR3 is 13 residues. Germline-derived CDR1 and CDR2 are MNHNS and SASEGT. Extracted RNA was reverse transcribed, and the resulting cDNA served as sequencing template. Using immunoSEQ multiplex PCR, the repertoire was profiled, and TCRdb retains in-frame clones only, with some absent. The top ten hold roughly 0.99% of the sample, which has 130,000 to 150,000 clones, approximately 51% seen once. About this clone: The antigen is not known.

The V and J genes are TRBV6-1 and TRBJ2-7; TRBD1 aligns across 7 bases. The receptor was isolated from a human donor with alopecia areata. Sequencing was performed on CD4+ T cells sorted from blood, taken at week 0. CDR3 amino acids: CASTTGSTYEQYF. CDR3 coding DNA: TGTGCCAGTACGACAGGGAGTACCTACGAGCAGTACTTC.